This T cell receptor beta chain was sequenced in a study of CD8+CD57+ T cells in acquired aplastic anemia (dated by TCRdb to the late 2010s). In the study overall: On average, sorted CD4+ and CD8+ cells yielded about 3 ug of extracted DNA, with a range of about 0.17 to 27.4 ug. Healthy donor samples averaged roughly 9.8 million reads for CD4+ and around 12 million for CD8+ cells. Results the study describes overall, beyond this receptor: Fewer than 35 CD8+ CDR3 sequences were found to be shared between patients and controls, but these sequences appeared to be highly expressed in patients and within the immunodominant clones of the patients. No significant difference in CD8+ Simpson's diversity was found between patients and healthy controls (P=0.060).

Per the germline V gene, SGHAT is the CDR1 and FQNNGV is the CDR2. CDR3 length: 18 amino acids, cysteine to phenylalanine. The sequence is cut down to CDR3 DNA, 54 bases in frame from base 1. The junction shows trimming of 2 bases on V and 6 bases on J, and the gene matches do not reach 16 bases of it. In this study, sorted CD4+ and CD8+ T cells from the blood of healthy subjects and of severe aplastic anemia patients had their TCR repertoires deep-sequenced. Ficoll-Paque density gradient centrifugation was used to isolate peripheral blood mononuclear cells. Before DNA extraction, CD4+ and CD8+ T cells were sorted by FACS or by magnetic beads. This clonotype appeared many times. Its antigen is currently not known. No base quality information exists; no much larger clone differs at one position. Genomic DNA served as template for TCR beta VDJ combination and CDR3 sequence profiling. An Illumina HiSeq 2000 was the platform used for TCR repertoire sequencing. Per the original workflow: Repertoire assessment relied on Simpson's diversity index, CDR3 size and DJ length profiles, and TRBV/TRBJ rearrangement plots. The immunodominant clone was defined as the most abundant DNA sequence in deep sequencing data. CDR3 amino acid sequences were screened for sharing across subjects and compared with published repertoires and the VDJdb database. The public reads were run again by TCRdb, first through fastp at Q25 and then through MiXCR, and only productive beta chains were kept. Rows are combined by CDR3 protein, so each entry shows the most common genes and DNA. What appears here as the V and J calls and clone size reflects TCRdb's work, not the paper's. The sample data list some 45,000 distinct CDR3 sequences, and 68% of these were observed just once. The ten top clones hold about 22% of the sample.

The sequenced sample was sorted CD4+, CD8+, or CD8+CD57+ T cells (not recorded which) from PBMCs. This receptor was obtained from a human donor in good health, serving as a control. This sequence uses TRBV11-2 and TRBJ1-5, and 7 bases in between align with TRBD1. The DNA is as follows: TGTGCCAGCAGCTTAACCCAACCACAGGGGTTTAATTGTCAGCCCCAGCATTTT. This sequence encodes CASSLTQPQGFNCQPQHF. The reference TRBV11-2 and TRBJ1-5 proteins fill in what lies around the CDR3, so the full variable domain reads EAGVAQSPRYKIIEKRQSVAFWCNPISGHATLYWYQQILGQGPKLLIQFQNNGVVDDSQLPKDRFSAERLKGVDSTLKIQPAKLEDSAVYLCASSLTQPQGFNCQPQHFGDGTRLSIL.